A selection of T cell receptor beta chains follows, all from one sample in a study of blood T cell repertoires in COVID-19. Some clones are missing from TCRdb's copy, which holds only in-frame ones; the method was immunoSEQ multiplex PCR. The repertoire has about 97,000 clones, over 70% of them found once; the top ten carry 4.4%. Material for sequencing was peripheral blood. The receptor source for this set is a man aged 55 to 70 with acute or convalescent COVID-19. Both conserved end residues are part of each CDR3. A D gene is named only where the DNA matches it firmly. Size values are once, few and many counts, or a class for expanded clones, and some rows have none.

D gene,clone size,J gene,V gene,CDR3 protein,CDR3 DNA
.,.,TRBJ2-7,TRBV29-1,CSVDTGQTYEQYF,TGCAGCGTCGATACGGGACAAACCTACGAGCAGTACTTC
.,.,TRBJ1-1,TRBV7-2,CASSLVAGGARTEAFF,TGTGCCAGCAGCTTAGTGGCCGGCGGAGCGCGGACTGAAGCTTTCTTT
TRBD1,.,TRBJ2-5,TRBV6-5,CASSQPGQGQETQYF,TGTGCCAGCAGTCAACCGGGACAGGGGCAAGAGACCCAGTACTTC
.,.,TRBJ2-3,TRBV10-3,CAISEEARLSTDTQYF,TGTGCCATCAGTGAGGAGGCCCGACTCAGCACAGATACGCAGTATTTT
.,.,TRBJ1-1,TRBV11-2,CASSLDGRVITEAFF,TGTGCCAGCAGCTTAGACGGGAGGGTAATTACTGAAGCTTTCTTT
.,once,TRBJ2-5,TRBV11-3,CASSRSGLETQYF,TGTGCCAGCAGTCGTTCCGGGTTGGAGACCCAGTACTTC
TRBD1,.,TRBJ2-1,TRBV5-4,CASSSRGSSYNEQFF,TGTGCCAGCAGCTCCAGGGGGAGCTCCTACAATGAGCAGTTCTTC
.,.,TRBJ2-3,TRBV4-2,CASSQDQYTQYF,TGTGCCAGCAGCCAAGATCAGTATACGCAGTATTTT
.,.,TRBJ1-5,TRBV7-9,CASSLGGYNQPQHF,TGTGCCAGCAGCTTAGGAGGCTATAATCAGCCCCAGCATTTT
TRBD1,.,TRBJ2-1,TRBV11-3,CASSLRTGGNYNEQFF,TGTGCCAGCAGCTTACGTACAGGGGGCAACTACAATGAGCAGTTCTTC
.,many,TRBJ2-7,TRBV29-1,CSVLAGGTYEQYF,TGCAGCGTTCTCGCAGGGGGGACCTACGAGCAGTACTTC
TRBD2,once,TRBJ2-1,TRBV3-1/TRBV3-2,CASSPGGLPSYNEQFF,TGTGCCAGCAGCCCCGGGGGACTACCCTCCTACAATGAGCAGTTCTTC
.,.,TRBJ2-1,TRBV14,CASSPLSSGHLGEQFF,TGTGCCAGCAGCCCCTTAAGTAGCGGCCACCTTGGGGAGCAGTTCTTC
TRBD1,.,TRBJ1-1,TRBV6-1,CASSDRGHTEAFF,TGTGCCAGCAGTGACAGGGGGCACACTGAAGCTTTCTTT
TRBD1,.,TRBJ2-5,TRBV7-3,CASSPTRQGETQYF,TGTGCCAGCAGCCCTACCCGACAGGGCGAGACCCAGTACTTC
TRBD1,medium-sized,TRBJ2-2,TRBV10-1,CASSGQGFTGELFF,TGCGCCAGCAGTGGACAGGGATTTACCGGGGAGCTGTTTTTT
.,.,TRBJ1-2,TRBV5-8,CASSFETGLTSYGYTF,TGTGCCAGCAGCTTTGAGACAGGACTCACTTCCTATGGCTACACCTTC
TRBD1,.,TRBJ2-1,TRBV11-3,CASSPGGGYNEQFF,TGTGCCAGCAGCCCAGGGGGCGGATACAATGAGCAGTTCTTC
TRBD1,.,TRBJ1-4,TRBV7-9,CASSRRQGNTNEKLFF,TGTGCCAGCAGCCGTAGACAGGGAAACACTAATGAAAAACTGTTTTTT
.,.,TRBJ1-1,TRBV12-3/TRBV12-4,CASSLLRATEAFF,TGTGCCAGCAGTTTGTTGAGGGCCACTGAAGCTTTCTTT
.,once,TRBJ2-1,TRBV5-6,CASSWTANEQFF,TGTGCCAGCAGCTGGACAGCCAATGAGCAGTTCTTC
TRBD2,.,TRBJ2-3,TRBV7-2,CASSLGGGPSDTQYF,TGTGCCAGCAGCTTAGGCGGGGGGCCATCAGATACGCAGTATTTT
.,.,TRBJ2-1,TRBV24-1,CATSDLIVNEQFF,TGTGCCACCAGTGATTTAATAGTAAATGAGCAGTTCTTC
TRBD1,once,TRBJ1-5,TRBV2,CASSPPQGGQPQHF,TGTGCCAGCAGTCCACCACAGGGGGGTCAGCCCCAGCATTTT
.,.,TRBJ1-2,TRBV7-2,CASSLTPGVGYTF,TGTGCCAGCAGCCTTACCCCCGGGGTCGGCTACACCTTC
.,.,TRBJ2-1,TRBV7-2,CASSFLWEVSYNEQFF,TGTGCCAGCAGCTTTCTGTGGGAGGTCTCCTACAATGAGCAGTTCTTC
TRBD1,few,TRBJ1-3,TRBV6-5,CASSYVGGSGNTIYF,TGTGCCAGCAGTTACGTAGGGGGCAGTGGAAACACCATATATTTT